This T cell receptor (beta chain) was sequenced during a study of shared clonotypes between healthy human individuals. Study outcomes and limitations: Generally, naive subsets came out with larger estimated richness than memory subsets. Clonotypes shared by all four sorted-subset donors had higher generation probabilities than non-shared clonotypes. Collection of samples was limited to blood; tissue repertoires likely differ.

Only CD45RO-negative cells positively selected for CCR7 counted as naive CD8 cells, so terminally differentiated effector memory CD45RA+ cells were excluded. To note about this clone: The antigen is not known.

The table came from immunoSEQ multiplex PCR; TCRdb's copy has only in-frame clones and leaves some out. The sample contains around 2.1 million clones, approximately 94% of which appear only once. Germline loops: CDR1 SEHNR, CDR2 FQNEAQ (reference sequence). The V end lost 4 bases, the J end lost 2 bases, and 14 bases lay between the germline ends. The CDR3 length is 15 residues. The source of this sequence is a man aged 18 to 35 in good health. Some clones in this sample may be carry-over from other donors' samples. The chain recombines TRBV7-9 with TRBJ2-5; possible D gene TRBD1, 5 bases. Sequencing was carried out using naive CD8+ T cells from PBMCs. The CDR3 DNA reads TGTGCCAGCAGCTCCCCGTGGCAGGGACAAGAGACCCAGTACTTC. This sequence encodes CASSSPWQGQETQYF. Variable domain in full (rest from reference TRBV7-9 and TRBJ2-5): DTGVSQNPRHKITKRGQNVTFRCDPISEHNRLYWYRQTLGQGPEFLTYFQNEAQLEKSRLLSDRFSAERPKGSFSTLEIQRTEQGDSAMYLCASSSPWQGQETQYFGPGTRLLVL.